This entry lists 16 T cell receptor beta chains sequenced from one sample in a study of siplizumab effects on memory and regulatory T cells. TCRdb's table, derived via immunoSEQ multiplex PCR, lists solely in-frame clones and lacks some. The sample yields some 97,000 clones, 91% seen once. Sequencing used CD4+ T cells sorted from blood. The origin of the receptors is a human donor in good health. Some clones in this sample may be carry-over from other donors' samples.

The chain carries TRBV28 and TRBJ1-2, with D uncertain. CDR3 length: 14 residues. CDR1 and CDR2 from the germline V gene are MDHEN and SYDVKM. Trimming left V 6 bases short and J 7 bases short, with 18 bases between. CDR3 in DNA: TGTGCCAGCAGGATGTCTCTTGCGGGCGGTGGCTACACCTTC. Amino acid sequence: CASRMSLAGGGYTF.

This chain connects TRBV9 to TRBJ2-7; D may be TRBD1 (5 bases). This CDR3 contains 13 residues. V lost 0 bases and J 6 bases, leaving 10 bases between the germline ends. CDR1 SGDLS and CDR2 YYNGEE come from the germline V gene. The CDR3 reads CASSVESRGEQYF. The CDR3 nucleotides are TGTGCCAGCAGCGTAGAATCTAGGGGCGAGCAGTACTTC. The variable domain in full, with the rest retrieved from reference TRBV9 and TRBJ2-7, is DSGVTQTPKHLITATGQRVTLRCSPRSGDLSVYWYQQSLDQGLQFLIQYYNGEERAKGNILERFSAQQFPDLHSELNLSSLELGDSALYFCASSVESRGEQYFGPGTRLTVT.

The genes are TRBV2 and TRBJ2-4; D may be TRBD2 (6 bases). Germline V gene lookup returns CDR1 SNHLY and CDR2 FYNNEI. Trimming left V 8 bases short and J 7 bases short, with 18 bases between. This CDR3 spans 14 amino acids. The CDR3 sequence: CASGGSAPGNIQYF. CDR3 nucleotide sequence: TGTGCCAGCGGGGGGAGCGCCCCGGGGAACATTCAGTACTTC.

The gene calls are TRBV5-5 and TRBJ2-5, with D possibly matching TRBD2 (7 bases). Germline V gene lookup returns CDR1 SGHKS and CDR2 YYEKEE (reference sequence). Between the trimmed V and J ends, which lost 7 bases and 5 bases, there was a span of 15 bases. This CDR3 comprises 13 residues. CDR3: CASVGRGGETQYF. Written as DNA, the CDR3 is TGTGCCAGCGTTGGAAGGGGGGGTGAGACCCAGTACTTC.

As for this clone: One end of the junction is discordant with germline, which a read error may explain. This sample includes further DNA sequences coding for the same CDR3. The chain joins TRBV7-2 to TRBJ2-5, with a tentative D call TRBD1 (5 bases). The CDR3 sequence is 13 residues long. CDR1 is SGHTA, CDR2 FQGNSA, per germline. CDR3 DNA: TGCGCCAGCAGCGATAGGGGTCGGGAGACCCAGTACTTC. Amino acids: CASSDRGRETQYF.

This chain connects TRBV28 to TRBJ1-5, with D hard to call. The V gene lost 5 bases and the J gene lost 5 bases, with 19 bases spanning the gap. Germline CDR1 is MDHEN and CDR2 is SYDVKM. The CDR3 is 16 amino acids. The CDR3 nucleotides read TGTGCCAGCAGTCCTTTCTCTCCGAGGCACCATCAGCCCCAGCATTTT. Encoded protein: CASSPFSPRHHQPQHF.

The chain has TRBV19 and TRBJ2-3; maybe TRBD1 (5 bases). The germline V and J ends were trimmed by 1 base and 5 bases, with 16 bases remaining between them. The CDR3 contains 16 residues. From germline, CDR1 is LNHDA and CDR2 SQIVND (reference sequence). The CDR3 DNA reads TGTGCCAGTAGTATAGTAGCAGGGTCTGACGGAGATACGCAGTATTTT. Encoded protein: CASSIVAGSDGDTQYF.

CDR3 in DNA: TGTGCCAGCAGCTTGGAGGGAGGGTTCACCAATGAGCAGTTCTTC. This gives the protein CASSLEGGFTNEQFF. The chain combines TRBV11-3 with TRBJ2-1, with 7 bases aligning to TRBD2. With V trimmed by 3 bases and J by 6 bases, 8 bases remained unmatched. CDR3 length: 15 amino acids. Germline loops: CDR1 SGHNT, CDR2 YENEEA.

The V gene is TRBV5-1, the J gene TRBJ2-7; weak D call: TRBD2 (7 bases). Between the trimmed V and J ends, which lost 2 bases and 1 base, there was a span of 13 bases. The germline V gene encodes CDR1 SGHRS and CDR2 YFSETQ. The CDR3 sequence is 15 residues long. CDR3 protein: CASSFMGGRSYEQYF. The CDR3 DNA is TGCGCCAGCAGCTTTATGGGGGGGCGGTCCTACGAGCAGTACTTC.

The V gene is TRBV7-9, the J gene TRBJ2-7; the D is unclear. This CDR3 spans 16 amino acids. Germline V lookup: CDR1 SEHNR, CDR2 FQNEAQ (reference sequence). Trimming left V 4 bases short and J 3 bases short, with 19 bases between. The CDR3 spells CASSSPGSTNFYEQYF. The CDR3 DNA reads TGTGCCAGCAGCTCACCCGGGTCAACCAACTTCTACGAGCAGTACTTC.

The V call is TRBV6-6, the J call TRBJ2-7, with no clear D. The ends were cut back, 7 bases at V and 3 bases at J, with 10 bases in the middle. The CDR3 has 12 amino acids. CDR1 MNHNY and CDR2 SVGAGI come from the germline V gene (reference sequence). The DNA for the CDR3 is TGTGCCAGCACAGGAGATCTCTACGAGCAGTACTTC. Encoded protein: CASTGDLYEQYF.

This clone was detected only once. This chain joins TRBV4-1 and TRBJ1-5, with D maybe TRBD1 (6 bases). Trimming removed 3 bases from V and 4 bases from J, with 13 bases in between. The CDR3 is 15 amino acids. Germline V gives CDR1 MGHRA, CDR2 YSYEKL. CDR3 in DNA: TGCGCCAGCAGCCATCAACCAGGGGTGAATCAGCCCCAGCATTTT. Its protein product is CASSHQPGVNQPQHF.

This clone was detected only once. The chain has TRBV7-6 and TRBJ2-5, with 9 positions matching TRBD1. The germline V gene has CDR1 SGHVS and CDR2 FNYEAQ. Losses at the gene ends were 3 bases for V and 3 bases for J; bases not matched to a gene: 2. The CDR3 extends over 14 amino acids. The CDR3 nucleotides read TGTGCCAGCAGCTTCACAGGGGGCAAAGAGACCCAGTACTTC. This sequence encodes CASSFTGGKETQYF.

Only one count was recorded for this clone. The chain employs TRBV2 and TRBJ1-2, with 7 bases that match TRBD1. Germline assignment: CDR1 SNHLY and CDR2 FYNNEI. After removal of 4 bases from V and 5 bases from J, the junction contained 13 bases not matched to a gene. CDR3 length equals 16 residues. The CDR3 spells CASSVSQGTAPYGYTF. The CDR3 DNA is TGTGCCAGCAGTGTATCTCAAGGGACAGCTCCTTATGGCTACACCTTC.

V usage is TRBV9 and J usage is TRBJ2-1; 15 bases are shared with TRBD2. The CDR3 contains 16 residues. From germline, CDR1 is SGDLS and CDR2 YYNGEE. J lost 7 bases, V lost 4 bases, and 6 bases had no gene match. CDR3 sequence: CASSLRTSGGDNEQFF. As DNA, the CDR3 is TGTGCCAGCAGCCTACGGACTAGCGGGGGGGATAATGAGCAGTTCTTC.

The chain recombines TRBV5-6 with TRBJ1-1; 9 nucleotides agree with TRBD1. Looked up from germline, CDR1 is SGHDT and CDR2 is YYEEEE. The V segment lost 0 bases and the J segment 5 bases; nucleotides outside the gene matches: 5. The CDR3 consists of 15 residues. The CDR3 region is CASSLEGTGRTEAFF. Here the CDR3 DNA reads TGTGCCAGCAGCTTGGAAGGGACAGGGCGAACTGAAGCTTTCTTT.